This T cell receptor beta chain was retrieved from a study of early T cells in non-severe SARS-CoV-2 infection. At the level of the study: The sequenced material was bulk RNA from unsorted whole blood, and its chains were unpaired.

Individually, cDNA molecules had unique molecular identifiers attached to them. TCRdb re-derived calls from the 5' RACE reads in MiXCR, one entry per CDR3 protein. The sample has about 48,000 distinct CDR3 sequences, 7.7% seen once; the top ten hold 4.5% to 7%. The V end lost 3 bases, the J end lost 1 base, and 13 bases lay between the germline ends. The CDR3 is made up of 16 amino acids. The V gene's germline CDR1 is SGHRS and CDR2 YFSETQ. The V and J genes are TRBV5-1 and TRBJ2-2; D is perhaps TRBD1 (5 bases). Sequences were obtained from whole blood. This receptor was obtained from an adult who was a healthcare worker with PCR-confirmed SARS-CoV-2 infection or an uninfected control (not recorded which). CDR3 bases: TGCGCCAGCAGCTCCTACCGGCAGGGGAACACCGGGGAGCTGTTTTTT. Amino acids: CASSSYRQGNTGELFF.